This T cell receptor beta chain came from a study of cytotoxic CD8 clonotypes in ibrutinib-treated CLL. Points from the study as a whole: The study found public clonotypes uncommon, contracting or stable on treatment.

About this clone itself: Antigen: not known.

Trimming took 5 bases from V and 5 from J, leaving 10 bases between them. The CDR3 sequence is 13 residues long. Germline values: CDR1 SGHAT, CDR2 FQNNGV. This table comes from immunoSEQ multiplex PCR, and its TCRdb copy is limited to in-frame clones, with some not included. The sample has about 200,000 clones; around 72% are singletons. This clonotype was obtained from a human donor with chronic lymphocytic leukemia. This chain uses TRBV11-2 with TRBJ2-1; tentatively, D is TRBD1 (5 bases). The sample in question was PBMCs, obtained after 24 months of ibrutinib treatment. CDR3 DNA sequence: TGTGCCAGCAGCCTAGGACAAAACAATGAGCAGTTCTTC. This encodes CASSLGQNNEQFF.